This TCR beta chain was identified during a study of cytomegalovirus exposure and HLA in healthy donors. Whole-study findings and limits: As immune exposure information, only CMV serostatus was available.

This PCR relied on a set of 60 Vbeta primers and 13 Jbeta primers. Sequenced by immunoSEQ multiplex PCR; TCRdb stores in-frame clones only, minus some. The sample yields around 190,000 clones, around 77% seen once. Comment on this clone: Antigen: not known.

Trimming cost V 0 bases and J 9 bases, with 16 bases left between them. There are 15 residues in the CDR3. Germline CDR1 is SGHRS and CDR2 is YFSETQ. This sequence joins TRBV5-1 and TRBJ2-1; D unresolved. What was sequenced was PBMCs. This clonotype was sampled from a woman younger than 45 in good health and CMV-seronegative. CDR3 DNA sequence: TGCGCCAGCAGCTTGGCCCCGCCTAATTTTGGTGAGCAGTTCTTC. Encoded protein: CASSLAPPNFGEQFF.